The 5 T cell receptor beta chains reported below all come from one sample, sequenced in a study of shared clonotypes between healthy human individuals (TCRdb year 2020). Libraries were prepared through the immunoSEQ multiplex PCR assay. TCRdb's version of the immuneACCESS table is confined to in-frame rearrangements and falls short of the full clone set. An unresolved V gene accounts for under half of the shortfall where checked; the remainder is of unknown origin. The sample has about 480,000 clones on record, around 79% of them singletons. The top ten clonotypes cover roughly 13% of the sample. Specimen: PBMCs. The origin of the receptors is a woman in her thirties or forties in good health. Some clones in this sample may be carry-over from other donors' samples.

J is TRBJ1-2 and V is TRBV6-1, with 8 bases lining up with TRBD1. CDR1 is MNHNS, CDR2 SASEGT, per germline. The CDR3 runs 14 residues. With V trimmed by 7 bases and J by 2 bases, 6 bases remained unmatched. This chain's CDR3 is CASKLDRANYGYTF. The CDR3 DNA reads as TGTGCCAGCAAGCTGGACAGGGCGAACTATGGCTACACCTTC.

This chain uses TRBV28 with TRBJ2-5; a weak D match, TRBD2 (5 bases). The CDR3 has 15 amino acids. The germline V gene has CDR1 MDHEN and CDR2 SYDVKM. V was trimmed by 5 bases and J by 5 bases, leaving 18 bases between them. The CDR3 reads CASSLGGVARETQYF. The CDR3 DNA reads as TGTGCCAGCAGTCTGGGTGGGGTAGCGCGTGAGACCCAGTACTTC. Filled out from reference TRBV28 and TRBJ2-5, the complete variable domain reads DVKVTQSSRYLVKRTGEKVFLECVQDMDHENMFWYRQDPGLGLRLIYFSYDVKMKEKGDIPEGYSVSREKKERFSLILESASTNQTSMYLCASSLGGVARETQYFGPGTRLLVL.

The J gene is TRBJ2-1, the V gene TRBV12-5; TRBD2 might be the D (7 bases). Trimming left V 0 bases short and J 4 bases short, with 16 bases between. CDR1 and CDR2 (germline): LGHNT, FRNRAP. CDR3 length: 17 residues. The CDR3 protein is CASGLVLGRGPYNEQFF. The CDR3 region has the DNA TGTGCTAGTGGTTTGGTACTTGGGCGGGGGCCGTACAATGAGCAGTTCTTC.

The rearrangement joins TRBV6-1 to TRBJ1-5; no clear D gene. V was pared by 3 bases and J by 6 bases, with 12 bases between. Germline CDR1 MNHNS, CDR2 SASEGT. The CDR3 extends over 14 amino acids. The CDR3 loop is CASSEGGYGQPQHF. For the CDR3, the DNA is TGTGCCAGCAGTGAGGGCGGTTATGGTCAGCCCCAGCATTTT.

The chain couples TRBV28 to TRBJ1-1; D is ambiguous. Trimming removed 3 bases from V and 4 bases from J, with 27 bases in between. Per the germline V gene, CDR1 is MDHEN and CDR2 is SYDVKM. This CDR3 is built from 19 residues. CDR3: CASSFLAYWREEVATEAFF. Here the CDR3 DNA reads TGTGCCAGCAGTTTCCTAGCTTATTGGCGAGAGGAGGTGGCCACTGAAGCTTTCTTT.